This T cell receptor (beta chain) was sequenced in a study of cytomegalovirus exposure and HLA in healthy donors. Study-level points and caveats: Excluded were some V segments that proved indistinguishable, including TRBV6-2 and TRBV6-3. A later analysis revealed that TCR association rates differed between HLA loci, peaking at DRB1 and bottoming out at HLA-C. Earlier findings revealed that most TCR beta V segments proved productive either about 90% or about 30% of the time. Reports credit the classifier with highly specific, highly sensitive diagnosis of cytomegalovirus status.

Both 60 Vbeta primers and 13 Jbeta primers went into the PCR. Some clones are missing from TCRdb's copy, which holds only in-frame ones; the method was immunoSEQ multiplex PCR. The table shows approximately 180,000 clones, with around 75% occurring only once. A word on this clone: Its antigen is not identified.

This CDR3 comprises 14 residues. Germline CDR1 reads LNHDA; CDR2 reads SQIVND (reference sequence). The V segment lost 7 bases and the J segment 2 bases; nucleotides outside the gene matches: 6. Sequences were obtained from PBMCs. The chain links TRBV19 to TRBJ2-5; TRBD1 agrees at 8 bases. The origin of this receptor is a woman aged 25 to 45 in good health and CMV-seronegative. The CDR3 reads CASKPDREQETQYF. CDR3 bases: TGTGCCAGTAAACCGGACAGGGAGCAAGAGACCCAGTACTTC.